This TCR beta chain was sequenced in a study of T cell responses to AZD1222 COVID-19 vaccine. Method: immunoSEQ multiplex PCR; TCRdb's copy keeps in-frame clones and lacks some. The sample includes about 120,000 clones, roughly nine tenths of them seen just once. General observations from the study: Scientists sampled the repertoires only once the peak T cell response had passed. Only a handful of AZD1222 recipients, several in all, had baseline seropositivity. It should be noted that donors were predominantly white British and more often female, and clonal diversity was possibly underestimated.

Germline V gives CDR1 SGHTA, CDR2 FQGTGA. V lost 5 bases, J lost 4 bases, and 3 bases stayed unmatched. This CDR3 comprises 15 residues. As for this clone: No antigen is known for it.

This material consisted of peripheral blood, taken on day 0 of AZD1222 vaccination. The chain uses TRBV7-3 and TRBJ2-1; 12 bases map to TRBD2. The clonotype comes from an adult in good health. The CDR3 sequence is CASSLTSGGYNEQFF. The DNA of the CDR3 is TGTGCCAGCAGCCTGACTAGCGGGGGATACAATGAGCAGTTCTTC.